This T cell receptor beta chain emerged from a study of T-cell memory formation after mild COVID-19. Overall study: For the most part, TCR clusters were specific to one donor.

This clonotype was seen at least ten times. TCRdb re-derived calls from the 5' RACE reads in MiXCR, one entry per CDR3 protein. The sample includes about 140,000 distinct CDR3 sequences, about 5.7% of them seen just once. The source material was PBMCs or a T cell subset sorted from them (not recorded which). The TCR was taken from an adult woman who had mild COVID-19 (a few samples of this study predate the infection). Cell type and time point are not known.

The DNA of the CDR3 is TGTGCCATCAGTGAGTCTAAGGGACAGGGGAGAGATCCCTACAATGAGCAGTTCTTC. It is translated as CAISESKGQGRDPYNEQFF. The V call is TRBV10-3, the J call TRBJ2-1, with TRBD1 identical over 10 bases. V lost 0 bases and J lost 2; bases outside the gene matches: 10. Germline V gene sequence: CDR1 ENHRY, CDR2 SYGVKD. The CDR3 sequence is 19 residues long.